This T cell receptor beta chain was documented in a study of T cells after posttransplantation cyclophosphamide. This clone came up many times. The table came from immunoSEQ multiplex PCR; TCRdb's copy has only in-frame clones and leaves some out. The sample shows fewer than 40,000 clones, none of them appearing just once. The CDR3 extends over 16 amino acids. Germline V gene data show CDR1 as LGHNA and CDR2 as YSLEER. Unmatched junction bases numbered 3, after V lost 1 base and J lost 0 bases. The sequenced material came from PBMCs. The receptor was derived from a woman between 45 and 60 years old in good health and a related stem cell transplant donor. The chain couples TRBV4-3 to TRBJ2-1, with TRBD2 matching 7 bases. The CDR3 bases are TGCGCCAGCAGCCAAGTTGGGGGGGACTCCTACAATGAGCAGTTCTTC. As protein: CASSQVGGDSYNEQFF.